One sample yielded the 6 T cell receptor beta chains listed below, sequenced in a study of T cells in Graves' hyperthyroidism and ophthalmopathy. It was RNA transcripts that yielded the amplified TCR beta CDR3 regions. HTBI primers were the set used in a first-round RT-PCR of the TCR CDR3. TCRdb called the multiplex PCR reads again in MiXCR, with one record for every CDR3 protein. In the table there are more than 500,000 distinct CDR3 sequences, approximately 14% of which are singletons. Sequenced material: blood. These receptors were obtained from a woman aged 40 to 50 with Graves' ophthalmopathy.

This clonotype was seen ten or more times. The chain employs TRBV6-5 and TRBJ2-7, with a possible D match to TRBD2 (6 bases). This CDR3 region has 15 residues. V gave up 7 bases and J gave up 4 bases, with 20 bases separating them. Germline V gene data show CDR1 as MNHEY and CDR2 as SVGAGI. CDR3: CASTLGGTGTYEQYF. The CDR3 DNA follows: TGTGCCAGCACTCTCGGCGGGACCGGGACGTACGAGCAGTACTTC.

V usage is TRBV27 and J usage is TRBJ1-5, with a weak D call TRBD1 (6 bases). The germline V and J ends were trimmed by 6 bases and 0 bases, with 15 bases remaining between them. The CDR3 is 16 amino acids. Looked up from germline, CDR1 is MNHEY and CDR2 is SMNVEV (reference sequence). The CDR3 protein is CASREQGPYSNQPQHF. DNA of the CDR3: TGTGCCAGCAGAGAACAGGGACCTTATAGCAATCAGCCCCAGCATTTT.

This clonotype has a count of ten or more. The CDR3 protein is CSARGRVGETQYF. CDR3 in DNA: TGCAGTGCTAGAGGACGGGTAGGGGAGACCCAGTACTTC. The rearrangement uses TRBV20-1 and TRBJ2-5, with D uncertain. Looked up from germline, CDR1 is DFQATT and CDR2 is SNEGSKA (reference sequence). Trimming removed 1 base from V and 5 bases from J, with 11 bases in between. The CDR3 runs to 13 residues.

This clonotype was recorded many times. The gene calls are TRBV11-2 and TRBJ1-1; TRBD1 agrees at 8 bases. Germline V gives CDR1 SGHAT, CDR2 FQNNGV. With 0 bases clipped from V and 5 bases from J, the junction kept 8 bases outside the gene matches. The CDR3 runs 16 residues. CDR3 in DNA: TGTGCCAGCAGCTTAGAGCCAGGGGGCATGTTGACTGAAGCTTTCTTT. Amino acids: CASSLEPGGMLTEAFF. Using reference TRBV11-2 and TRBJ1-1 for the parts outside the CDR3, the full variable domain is EAGVAQSPRYKIIEKRQSVAFWCNPISGHATLYWYQQILGQGPKLLIQFQNNGVVDDSQLPKDRFSAERLKGVDSTLKIQPAKLEDSAVYLCASSLEPGGMLTEAFFGQGTRLTVV.

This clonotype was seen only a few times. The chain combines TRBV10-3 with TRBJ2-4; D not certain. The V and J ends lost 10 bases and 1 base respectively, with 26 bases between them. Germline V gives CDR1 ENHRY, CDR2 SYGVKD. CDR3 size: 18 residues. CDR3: CATSDRVNEVGAKNIQYF. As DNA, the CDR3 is TGTGCCACCAGCGATAGGGTGAATGAAGTGGGGGCCAAAAACATTCAGTACTTC.

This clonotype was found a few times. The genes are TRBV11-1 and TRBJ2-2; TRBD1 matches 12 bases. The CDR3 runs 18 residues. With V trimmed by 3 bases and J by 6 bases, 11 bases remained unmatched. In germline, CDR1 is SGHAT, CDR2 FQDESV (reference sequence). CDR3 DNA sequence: TGTGCCAGCAGCTTCACTTTCCGGGACAGGGGGCAGGCCGGGGAGCTGTTTTTT. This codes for CASSFTFRDRGQAGELFF.